Shown below are 5 T cell receptor beta chains from a single sample sequenced in a study of cytomegalovirus exposure and HLA in healthy donors. A multiplex PCR was run with 60 Vbeta primers and 13 Jbeta primers. Data came from immunoSEQ multiplex PCR; TCRdb stores just in-frame clones and leaves some out. The sample totals about 60,000 clones. Sequencing was carried out using PBMCs. All receptors derive from a man in his fifties in good health and CMV-seropositive.

The chain uses TRBV18 and TRBJ2-7; no definite D call. The CDR3 runs to 14 residues. Germline lookup yields CDR1 KGHSH and CDR2 LQKENI. Trimming took 1 base from V and 0 from J, leaving 7 bases between them. CDR3 region: CASSPLSSSYEQYF. CDR3 sequence (DNA): TGTGCCAGCTCACCACTATCTAGCTCCTACGAGCAGTACTTC.

This chain uses TRBV5-1 with TRBJ2-5, with D possibly being TRBD2 (6 bases). Germline CDR1 SGHRS, CDR2 YFSETQ. The CDR3 is 16 amino acids. V lost 0 bases and J lost 4, with 16 bases in between. The CDR3 region has the DNA TGCGCCAGCAGCTTGGCCGGGAATAGCGGAGGAGAGACCCAGTACTTC. Protein sequence: CASSLAGNSGGETQYF.

The J gene is TRBJ1-4, the V gene TRBV18; maybe TRBD1 (5 bases). This CDR3 has 13 residues. Per the germline V gene, CDR1 is KGHSH and CDR2 is LQKENI. Between the trimmed V and J ends, which lost 4 bases and 5 bases, there was a span of 8 bases. The CDR3 region is CASSLGLNEKLFF. CDR3 sequence (DNA): TGTGCCAGCTCACTGGGACTGAATGAAAAACTGTTTTTT.

This chain links TRBV7-2 with TRBJ1-2; the match to TRBD1 covers 12 bases. This CDR3 region has 14 residues. After removal of 5 bases from V and 4 bases from J, the junction contained 2 bases not matched to a gene. Germline-derived CDR1 and CDR2 are SGHTA and FQGNSA. This CDR3 is CASSPGQGAYGYTF. The DNA of the CDR3 is TGTGCCAGCAGCCCGGGACAGGGGGCCTATGGCTACACCTTC.

The chain combines TRBV4-2 with TRBJ2-5; perhaps TRBD2 as D (5 bases). This CDR3 spans 17 amino acids. The V end was cut by 1 base, the J end by 5 bases, with 20 bases between. In germline, CDR1 is LGHNA, CDR2 YNFKEQ. The DNA for the CDR3 is TGTGCCAGCAGCCAAGTGGTTGTCGGGGAAGATGGTGAGACCCAGTACTTC. The encoded protein is CASSQVVVGEDGETQYF.